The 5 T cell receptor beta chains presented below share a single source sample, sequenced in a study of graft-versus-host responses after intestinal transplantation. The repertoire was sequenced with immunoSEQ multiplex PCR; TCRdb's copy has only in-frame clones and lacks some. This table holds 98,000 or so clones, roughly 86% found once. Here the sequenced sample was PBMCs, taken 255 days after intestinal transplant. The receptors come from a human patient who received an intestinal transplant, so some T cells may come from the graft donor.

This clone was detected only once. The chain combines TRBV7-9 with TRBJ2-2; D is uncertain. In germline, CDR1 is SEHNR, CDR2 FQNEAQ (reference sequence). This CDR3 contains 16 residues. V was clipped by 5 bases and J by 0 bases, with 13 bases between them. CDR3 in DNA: TGTGCCAGCAGCGCCTTGTCCATCGCGAACACCGGGGAGCTGTTTTTT. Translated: CASSALSIANTGELFF.

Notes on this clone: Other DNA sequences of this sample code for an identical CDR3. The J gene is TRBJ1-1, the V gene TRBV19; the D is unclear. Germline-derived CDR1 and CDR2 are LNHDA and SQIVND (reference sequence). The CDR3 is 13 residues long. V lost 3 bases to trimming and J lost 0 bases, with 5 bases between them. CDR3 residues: CASSISVNTEAFF. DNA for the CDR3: TGTGCCAGTAGTATCTCCGTGAACACTGAAGCTTTCTTT.

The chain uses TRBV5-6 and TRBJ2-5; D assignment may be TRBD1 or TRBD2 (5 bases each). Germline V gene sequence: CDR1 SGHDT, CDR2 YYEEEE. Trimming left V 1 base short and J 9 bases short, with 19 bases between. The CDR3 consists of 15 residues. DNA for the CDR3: TGTGCCAGCAGCTTGAACGGGGACGGCCAATCGGCCCAGTACTTC. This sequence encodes CASSLNGDGQSAQYF.

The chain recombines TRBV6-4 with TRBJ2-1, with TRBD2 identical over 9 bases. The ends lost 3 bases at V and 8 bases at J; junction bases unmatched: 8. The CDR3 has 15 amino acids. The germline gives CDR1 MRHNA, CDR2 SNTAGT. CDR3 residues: CASSDKAGGPYEQFF. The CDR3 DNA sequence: TGTGCCAGCAGTGATAAGGCGGGGGGGCCGTATGAGCAGTTCTTC.

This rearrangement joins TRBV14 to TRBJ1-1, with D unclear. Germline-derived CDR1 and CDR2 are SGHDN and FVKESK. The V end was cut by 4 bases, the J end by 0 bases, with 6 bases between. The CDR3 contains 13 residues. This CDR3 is CASSRQMNTEAFF. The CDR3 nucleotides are TGTGCCAGCAGCCGACAAATGAACACTGAAGCTTTCTTT.